The sequence of this T cell receptor beta chain was determined in a study of blood T cell repertoires in COVID-19. Study details: Italy, Spain and the United States were the sources of the convalescent and acute COVID-19 samples. The analysed material was cDNA or gDNA that came from T cells, B-cell-depleted T cells, or PBMCs.

Authors' analysis steps: Counts of nucleated cells, estimated from reference gene primer amplification, were obtained. Libraries were prepared by immunoSEQ multiplex PCR; TCRdb keeps only in-frame clonotypes and omits some of them. V and J calls and clone size come straight from that table; D and trimming were deduced from the DNA. The sample gives 120,000 to 150,000 clones, over 75% of which show up once; around 3.2% is in the top ten. Germline V gene sequence: CDR1 MGHRA, CDR2 YSYEKL. With 3 bases clipped from V and 6 bases from J, the junction kept 7 bases outside the gene matches. The CDR3 runs 15 residues.

Sequencing input: peripheral blood. This receptor was taken from a man aged 50-60 years with acute or convalescent COVID-19. The chain carries TRBV4-1 and TRBJ2-3; TRBD2 agrees at 9 bases. In nucleotides, the CDR3 is TGCGCCAGCAGCCAGGGCGGGAGGGAGGTTGATACGCAGTATTTT. Protein product: CASSQGGREVDTQYF.